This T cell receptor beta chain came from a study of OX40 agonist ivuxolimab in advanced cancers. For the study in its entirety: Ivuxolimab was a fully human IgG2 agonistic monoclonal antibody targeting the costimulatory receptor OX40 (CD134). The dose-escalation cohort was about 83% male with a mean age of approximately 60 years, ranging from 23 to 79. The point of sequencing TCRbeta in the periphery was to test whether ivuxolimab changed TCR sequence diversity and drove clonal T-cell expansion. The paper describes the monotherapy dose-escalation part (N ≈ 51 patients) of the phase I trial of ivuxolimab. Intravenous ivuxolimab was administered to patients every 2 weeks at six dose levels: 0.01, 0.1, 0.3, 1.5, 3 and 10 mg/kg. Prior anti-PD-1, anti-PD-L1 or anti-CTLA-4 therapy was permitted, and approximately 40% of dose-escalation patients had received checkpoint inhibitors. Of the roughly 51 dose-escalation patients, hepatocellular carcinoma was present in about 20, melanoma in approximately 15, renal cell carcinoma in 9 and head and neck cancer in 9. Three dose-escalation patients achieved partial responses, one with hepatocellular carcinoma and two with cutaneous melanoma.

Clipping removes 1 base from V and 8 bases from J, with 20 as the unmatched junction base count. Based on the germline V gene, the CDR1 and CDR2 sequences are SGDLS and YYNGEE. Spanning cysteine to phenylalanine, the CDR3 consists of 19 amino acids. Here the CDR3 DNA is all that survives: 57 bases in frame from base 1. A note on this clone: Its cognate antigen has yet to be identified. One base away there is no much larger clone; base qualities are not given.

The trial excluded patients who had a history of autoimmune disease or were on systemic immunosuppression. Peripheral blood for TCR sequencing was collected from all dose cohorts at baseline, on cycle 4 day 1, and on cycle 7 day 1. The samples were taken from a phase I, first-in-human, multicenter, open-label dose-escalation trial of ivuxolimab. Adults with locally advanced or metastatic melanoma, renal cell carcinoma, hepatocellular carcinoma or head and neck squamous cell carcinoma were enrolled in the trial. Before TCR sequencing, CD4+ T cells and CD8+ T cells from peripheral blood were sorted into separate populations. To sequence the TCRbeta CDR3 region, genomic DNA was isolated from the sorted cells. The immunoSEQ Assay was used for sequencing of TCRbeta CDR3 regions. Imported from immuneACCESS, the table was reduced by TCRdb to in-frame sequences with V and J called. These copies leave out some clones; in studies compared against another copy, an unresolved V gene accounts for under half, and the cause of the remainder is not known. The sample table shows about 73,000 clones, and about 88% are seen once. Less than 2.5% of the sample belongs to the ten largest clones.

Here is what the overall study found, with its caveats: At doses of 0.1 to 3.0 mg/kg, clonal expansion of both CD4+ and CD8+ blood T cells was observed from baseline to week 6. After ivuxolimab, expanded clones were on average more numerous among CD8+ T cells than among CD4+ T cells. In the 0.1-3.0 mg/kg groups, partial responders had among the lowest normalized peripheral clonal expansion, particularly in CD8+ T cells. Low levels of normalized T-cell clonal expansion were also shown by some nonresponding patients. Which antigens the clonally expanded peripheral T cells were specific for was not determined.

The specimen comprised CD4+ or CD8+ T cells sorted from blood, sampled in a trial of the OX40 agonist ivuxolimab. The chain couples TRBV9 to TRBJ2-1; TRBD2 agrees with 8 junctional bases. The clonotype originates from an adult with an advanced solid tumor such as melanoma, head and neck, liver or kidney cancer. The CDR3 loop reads CASSVRIARGTRSSDEQFF. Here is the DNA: TGTGCCAGCAGCGTACGTATAGCTCGCGGGACTAGGTCGAGCGATGAGCAGTTCTTC.